What follows describes a single T cell receptor (beta chain). The entry originates in a study of blood T cell repertoires in COVID-19. The length of the CDR3 is 15 residues. The V and J ends lost 0 bases and 4 bases respectively, with 12 bases between them. CDR1 and CDR2 (germline): SGHDN, FVKESK. Recovery meant two consecutive negative NP/OP PCR tests, professional clearance, or resolved symptoms. Sequencing used immunoSEQ multiplex PCR; TCRdb keeps in-frame clones, though not all of them. Among approximately 440,000 clones listed, about 90% were seen once. The rearrangement links TRBV14 to TRBJ1-1; D gene unclear. This receptor was identified in a man younger than 35 who had recovered from COVID-19. Sequencing input: PBMCs or T cells enriched from blood (not recorded which). The CDR3 coding sequence is TGTGCCAGCAGCCAAGATTTCGGTCCGGGCACTGAAGCTTTCTTT. It specifies CASSQDFGPGTEAFF.